This TCR beta chain was recorded in a study of blood T cells in healthy people across ages. Study conclusions and caveats: Observed TCR beta diversity showed a strong correlation with the percentage of naive T cells as measured by flow cytometry.

CDR1 and CDR2 (germline): SGHRS, YFSETQ. The CDR3 contains 16 residues. The V segment lost 4 bases and the J segment 0 bases; nucleotides outside the gene matches: 6. Peripheral blood from each donor was collected in a volume of about 9.9 milliliters. Isolated PBMCs totaled at least 7 million in each sample. A second 7 to 11 cycle PCR used barcoded and J-beta primers. TCRdb fed the 5' RACE reads into MiXCR, producing one record per CDR3 protein. The sample has under 1,000,000 distinct CDR3 sequences, around 45% seen once. Turning to this clonotype: The antigen remains unidentified.

The clonotype originates from a man at least 80 years old in good health. Sequences were obtained from blood. The V call is TRBV5-1, the J call TRBJ1-4; 7 nucleotides align to TRBD1. The CDR3 protein is CASSLHGTATNEKLFF. The CDR3 nucleotides read TGCGCCAGCAGCCTGCATGGGACAGCAACTAATGAAAAACTGTTTTTT.